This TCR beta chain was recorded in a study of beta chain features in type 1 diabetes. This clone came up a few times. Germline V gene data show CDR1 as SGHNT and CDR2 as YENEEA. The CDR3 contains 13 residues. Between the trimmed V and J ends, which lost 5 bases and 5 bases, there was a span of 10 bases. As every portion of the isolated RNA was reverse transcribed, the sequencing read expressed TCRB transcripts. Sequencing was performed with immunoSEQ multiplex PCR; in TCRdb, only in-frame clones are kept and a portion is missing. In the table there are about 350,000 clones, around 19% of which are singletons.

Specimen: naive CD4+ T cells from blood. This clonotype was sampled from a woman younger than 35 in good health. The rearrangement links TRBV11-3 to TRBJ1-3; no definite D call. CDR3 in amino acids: CASSVTYRNTIYF. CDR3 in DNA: TGTGCCAGCAGCGTTACCTATCGAAACACCATATATTTT. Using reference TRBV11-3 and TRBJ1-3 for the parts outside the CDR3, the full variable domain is EAGVVQSPRYKIIEKKQPVAFWCNPISGHNTLYWYLQNLGQGPELLIRYENEEAVDDSQLPKDRFSAERLKGVDSTLKIQPAELGDSAVYLCASSVTYRNTIYFGEGSWLTVV.